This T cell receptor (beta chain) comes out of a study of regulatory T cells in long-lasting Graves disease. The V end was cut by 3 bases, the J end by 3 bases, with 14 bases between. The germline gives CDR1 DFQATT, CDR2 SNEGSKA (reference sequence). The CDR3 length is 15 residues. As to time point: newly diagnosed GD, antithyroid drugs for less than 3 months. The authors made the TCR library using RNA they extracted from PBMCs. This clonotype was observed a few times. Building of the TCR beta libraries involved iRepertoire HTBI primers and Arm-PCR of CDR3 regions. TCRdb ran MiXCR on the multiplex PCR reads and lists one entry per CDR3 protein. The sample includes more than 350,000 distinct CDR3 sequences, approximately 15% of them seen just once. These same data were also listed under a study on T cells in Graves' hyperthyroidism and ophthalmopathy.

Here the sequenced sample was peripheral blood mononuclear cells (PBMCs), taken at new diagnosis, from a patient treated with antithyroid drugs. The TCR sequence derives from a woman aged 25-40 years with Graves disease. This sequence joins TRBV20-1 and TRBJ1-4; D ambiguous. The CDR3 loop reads CSASPFGEANEKLFF. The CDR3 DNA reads TGCAGTGCTAGTCCCTTTGGGGAGGCTAATGAAAAACTGTTTTTT.